The 17 T cell receptor beta chains presented below share a single source sample, sequenced in a study of PD-1 blockade in classical Hodgkin lymphoma. The method was immunoSEQ multiplex PCR; TCRdb's version includes in-frame clones alone and lacks a portion of them. The sample contains 55,000 to 80,000 clones, around 89% of which appear only once. There was relapse after autologous stem cell transplantation in every patient, and there was variation in brentuximab vedotin exposure. The source was peripheral blood mononuclear cells (PBMCs), collected at baseline. These TCRs come from a human donor with classical Hodgkin lymphoma.

Here the CDR3 DNA reads TGTGCCATCAGTGCAGGACAAGTCGCCTACGAGCAGTACTTC. It translates to CAISAGQVAYEQYF. V is TRBV10-3 and J is TRBJ2-7; D may be TRBD1 (5 bases). V was cut by 4 bases and J by 2 bases, with 12 bases left in between. Germline assignment: CDR1 ENHRY and CDR2 SYGVKD. CDR3 size: 14 residues.

The chain uses TRBV11-2 and TRBJ1-6, with 7 bases aligning to TRBD1. The germline CDR1 and CDR2 sequences are SGHAT and FQNNGV. The J segment lost 10 bases and the V segment lost 1 base, leaving 7 bases of the junction unmatched. The CDR3 runs 15 residues. The CDR3 reads CASSLVRGRGSPLHF. CDR3 bases: TGTGCCAGCAGCTTAGTGAGGGGGCGTGGATCACCCCTCCACTTT.

The chain joins TRBV27 to TRBJ2-7; 7 bases line up with TRBD1. Germline assignment: CDR1 MNHEY and CDR2 SMNVEV (reference sequence). The trim removed 7 bases at V and 3 bases at J, leaving 6 bases unmatched. The length of the CDR3 is 13 residues. CDR3 protein: CASTWDRFYEQYF. In DNA, the CDR3 is TGTGCCAGCACCTGGGACAGATTCTACGAGCAGTACTTC.

The chain employs TRBV27 and TRBJ1-6; D gene unclear. The CDR3 sequence is 14 residues long. Germline CDR1 reads MNHEY; CDR2 reads SMNVEV (reference sequence). Trimming shortened V by 1 base and J by 8 bases, and 9 bases separated the two germline ends. CDR3 in DNA: TGTGCCAGCAGTTTATGGTCCGCGTATTCACCCCTCCACTTT. This codes for CASSLWSAYSPLHF.

The V gene is TRBV21-1, the J gene TRBJ2-7; the DNA was not compared with TRBD2, the D call given in the table. TRBV21-1 is an annotated pseudogene. CDR3 length: 11 amino acids. This CDR3 is CASPPGGEQYF. CDR3 bases: TGTGCCAGCCCTCCCGGGGGCGAGCAGTACTTC.

The chain employs TRBV19 and TRBJ1-5, with a tentative D call TRBD1 (5 bases). The germline V gene has CDR1 LNHDA and CDR2 SQIVND (reference sequence). Trimming took off 3 bases at V and 0 bases at J, with 12 bases between the two ends. This CDR3 spans 16 amino acids. The CDR3 nucleotides are TGTGCCAGTAGTATGGGGCACACTTATAGCAATCAGCCCCAGCATTTT. Its translation is CASSMGHTYSNQPQHF.

The chain employs TRBV7-6 and TRBJ1-1, with 9 bases that match TRBD1. Germline CDR1 is SGHVS and CDR2 is FNYEAQ. The J segment lost 1 base and the V segment lost 1 base, leaving 7 bases of the junction unmatched. The CDR3 contains 17 residues. CDR3 in amino acids: CASSLVPGQGRNTEAFF. The CDR3 DNA reads as TGTGCCAGCAGCTTAGTTCCGGGACAGGGTCGGAACACTGAAGCTTTCTTT.

This clone has a single count. The chain has TRBV29-1 and TRBJ1-2; D gene unclear. CDR1 and CDR2 from the germline V gene are SQVTM and ANQGSEA. The CDR3 has 13 residues. The V gene lost 3 bases and the J gene lost 4 bases, with 12 bases spanning the gap. The CDR3 nucleotides are TGCAGCGTTGAGAAGAGGGAGTCCTATGGCTACACCTTC. This codes for CSVEKRESYGYTF.

The CDR3 protein is CASSTLLAIDEQFF. CDR3 bases: TGTGCCAGCAGCACATTACTAGCGATCGATGAGCAGTTCTTC. The chain is built from TRBV7-2 and TRBJ2-1, with 7 bases fitting TRBD2. Germline V gene sequence: CDR1 SGHTA, CDR2 FQGNSA. The V and J ends lost 5 bases and 8 bases, in that order; junction bases with no gene match: 9. CDR3 length equals 14 residues.

This chain links TRBV11-2 with TRBJ2-1; 9 bases fit TRBD2. V shed 4 bases and J 4 bases; nucleotides not matched to a gene: 2. This CDR3 region has 14 residues. Looked up from germline, CDR1 is SGHAT and CDR2 is FQNNGV. The CDR3 DNA reads TGTGCCAGCAGCTCCCTAGCGGGGTACAATGAGCAGTTCTTC. Amino acid sequence: CASSSLAGYNEQFF.

The gene calls are TRBV9 and TRBJ2-1; 7 nucleotides agree with TRBD1. Germline lookup yields CDR1 SGDLS and CDR2 YYNGEE. With 1 base clipped from V and 7 bases from J, the junction kept 5 bases outside the gene matches. This CDR3 spans 14 amino acids. The CDR3 region is CASSVTTGENEQFF. The CDR3 nucleotides are TGTGCCAGCAGCGTAACCACAGGGGAAAATGAGCAGTTCTTC.

The rearrangement links TRBV19 to TRBJ2-4; 8 bases align to TRBD1. V was pared by 4 bases and J by 9 bases, with 14 bases of the junction left unmatched. CDR3 length equals 16 residues. Germline-derived CDR1 and CDR2 are LNHDA and SQIVND (reference sequence). CDR3 nucleotide sequence: TGTGCCAGTAGTACCCAAGGGGACAGGCGGAATTTCATTCAGTACTTC. This sequence encodes CASSTQGDRRNFIQYF.

This clone was observed once. The V gene is TRBV7-9, the J gene TRBJ2-7; D is undetermined. The germline CDR1 and CDR2 sequences are SEHNR and FQNEAQ (reference sequence). This CDR3 contains 15 residues. Trimming left V 4 bases short and J 5 bases short, with 18 bases between. The CDR3 spells CASSSPHGPADEQYF. The CDR3 DNA follows: TGTGCCAGCAGCTCCCCACACGGACCCGCGGACGAGCAGTACTTC. Together with reference TRBV7-9 and TRBJ2-7, the CDR3 gives the full variable domain: DTGVSQNPRHKITKRGQNVTFRCDPISEHNRLYWYRQTLGQGPEFLTYFQNEAQLEKSRLLSDRFSAERPKGSFSTLEIQRTEQGDSAMYLCASSSPHGPADEQYFGPGTRLTVT.

This clone occurred a few times. The rearrangement joins TRBV11-1 to TRBJ1-1, with D perhaps TRBD1 (5 bases). The V gene lost 2 bases and the J gene lost 0 bases, with 13 bases spanning the gap. The CDR3 extends over 16 amino acids. The V gene's germline CDR1 is SGHAT and CDR2 FQDESV (reference sequence). The DNA for the CDR3 is TGTGCCAGCAGCTTAATGGGGACTAATATGAACACTGAAGCTTTCTTT. It translates to CASSLMGTNMNTEAFF.

This clone was counted only a few times. The rearrangement uses TRBV7-8 and TRBJ2-7; 9 bases match TRBD2. The germline V gene encodes CDR1 SGHVS and CDR2 FQNEAQ. The CDR3 runs 16 residues. V trimming: 1 base; J trimming: 2 bases; junction bases outside the gene matches: 6. Written as DNA, the CDR3 is TGTGCCAGCAGCTTAGGGGCGGGAGGGGCCGCCTACGAGCAGTACTTC. It is translated as CASSLGAGGAAYEQYF.

V is TRBV25-1 and J is TRBJ1-1, with a weak D call TRBD1 (6 bases). CDR3 length: 12 residues. Germline V gene lookup returns CDR1 MGHDK and CDR2 SYGVNS. Between the trimmed V and J ends, which lost 4 bases and 8 bases, there was a span of 11 bases. CDR3 loop: CASSGDRTEAFF. In nucleotides, the CDR3 is TGTGCCAGCAGTGGTGACAGGACAGAAGCTTTCTTT.

This sequence joins TRBV30 and TRBJ2-3, with TRBD2 matching over 7 bases. The CDR3 loop spans 13 amino acids. CDR1 is GTSNPN, CDR2 SVGIG, per germline (reference sequence). V lost 4 bases and J lost 6; bases outside the gene matches: 7. In DNA form, the CDR3 reads TGTGCCTGGACGTTGGGACTACTCGATACGCAGTATTTT. Translating it yields CAWTLGLLDTQYF. The full variable domain, in which reference TRBV30 and TRBJ2-3 provide the parts outside the CDR3, is SQTIHQWPATLVQPVGSPLSLECTVEGTSNPNLYWYRQAAGRGLQLLFYSVGIGQISSEVPQNLSASRPQDRQFILSSKKLLLSDSGFYLCAWTLGLLDTQYFGPGTRLTVL.